Following are 27 T cell receptor beta chains from one sample sequenced in a study of cytomegalovirus exposure and HLA in healthy donors. The primer mix had 60 Vbeta and 13 Jbeta primers. Some clones are missing from TCRdb's copy, which holds only in-frame ones; the method was immunoSEQ multiplex PCR. The data hold about 190,000 clones, with 75% to 80% observed a single time. Input material: PBMCs. The receptors were gathered from a woman aged 25 to 45 in good health and CMV-seropositive.

This clone was found a few times. The chain links TRBV6-5 to TRBJ2-1; TRBD2 matches 10 bases. Germline-derived CDR1 and CDR2 are MNHEY and SVGAGI. The V and J ends lost 0 bases and 10 bases, in that order; junction bases with no gene match: 9. This CDR3 spans 16 amino acids. The CDR3 sequence: CASSYSPSGGPGEQFF. CDR3 coding DNA: TGTGCCAGCAGTTACTCCCCTAGCGGGGGCCCCGGGGAGCAGTTCTTC.

This chain connects TRBV6-5 to TRBJ1-6; D is uncertain. CDR1 is MNHEY, CDR2 SVGAGI, per germline. CDR3 length: 15 amino acids. Trimming removed 6 bases from V and 3 bases from J, with 12 bases in between. The CDR3 reads CASRPRRGYNSPLHF. The CDR3 region has the DNA TGTGCCAGCAGACCTCGACGGGGCTATAATTCACCCCTCCACTTT.

The chain couples TRBV5-1 to TRBJ1-1; 8 bases map to TRBD1. The V segment lost 5 bases and the J segment 5 bases; nucleotides outside the gene matches: 14. The CDR3 is made up of 16 amino acids. Germline lookup yields CDR1 SGHRS and CDR2 YFSETQ. The CDR3 nucleotides are TGCGCCAGCAGGTTAGTTCAGGGGGCGTGGGGTACTGAAGCTTTCTTT. Translation: CASRLVQGAWGTEAFF.

The gene calls are TRBV5-1 and TRBJ2-1, with TRBD2 matching over 7 bases. The V gene's germline CDR1 is SGHRS and CDR2 YFSETQ. There are 14 residues in the CDR3. V lost 2 bases, J lost 3 bases, and 2 bases stayed unmatched. CDR3 protein: CASSFGGSYNEQFF. The CDR3 region has the DNA TGCGCCAGCAGCTTTGGCGGGAGCTACAATGAGCAGTTCTTC.

This chain joins TRBV5-6 and TRBJ2-7, with TRBD1 matching 9 bases. The CDR3 length is 12 residues. Germline V CDR1 and CDR2: SGHDT, YYEEEE. V trimming: 4 bases; J trimming: 5 bases; junction bases outside the gene matches: 1. CDR3 sequence: CASSRTGDEQYF. CDR3 nucleotides: TGTGCCAGCAGCAGGACAGGGGACGAGCAGTACTTC.

The gene calls are TRBV6-5 and TRBJ2-2; 7 nucleotides agree with TRBD1. The CDR3 length is 13 residues. J lost 4 bases, V lost 7 bases, and 3 bases had no gene match. The germline V gene encodes CDR1 MNHEY and CDR2 SVGAGI. DNA for the CDR3: TGTGCCAGCACACAGGGGACCACCGGGGAGCTGTTTTTT. Translating gives CASTQGTTGELFF.

V usage is TRBV7-2 and J usage is TRBJ2-1; TRBD1 aligns across 7 bases. The CDR3 runs 13 residues. Germline V lookup: CDR1 SGHTA, CDR2 FQGNSA. V trimming: 4 bases; J trimming: 8 bases; junction bases outside the gene matches: 5. CDR3 in amino acids: CASSSTGADEQFF. Here the CDR3 DNA reads TGTGCCAGCAGCTCCACAGGGGCGGATGAGCAGTTCTTC.

The V and J genes are TRBV5-6 and TRBJ2-7; the D gene is possibly TRBD1 (5 bases). The ends were cut back, 0 bases at V and 1 base at J, with 5 bases in the middle. Germline CDR1 and CDR2: SGHDT and YYEEEE. This CDR3 has 13 amino acids. The CDR3, as DNA: TGTGCCAGCAGCTTGGGACAGTCCTACGAGCAGTACTTC. Translating it yields CASSLGQSYEQYF.

The chain carries TRBV2 and TRBJ2-1; 8 nucleotides agree with TRBD2. The germline V gene has CDR1 SNHLY and CDR2 FYNNEI. The CDR3 is 13 amino acids. Germline trimming cut 2 bases from V and 14 bases from J; bases unmatched to any gene: 8. CDR3 loop: CASSEPLAGEKFF. CDR3 bases: TGTGCCAGCAGTGAACCGCTAGCGGGTGAAAAGTTCTTC.

Only one count was recorded for this clone. V gene TRBV5-1 combines with J gene TRBJ2-2; D possibly corresponds to TRBD1 (6 bases). The CDR3 has 15 residues. Germline CDR1 is SGHRS and CDR2 is YFSETQ. Trimming left V 7 bases short and J 0 bases short, with 13 bases between. The CDR3 sequence: CASSLDSANTGELFF. The CDR3 DNA reads as TGCGCCAGCTCCCTGGACAGCGCGAACACCGGGGAGCTGTTTTTT.

This sequence joins TRBV5-4 and TRBJ2-3; D is unresolved. Trimming cost V 1 base and J 3 bases, with 9 bases left between them. The V gene's germline CDR1 is SGHNT and CDR2 YYREEE (reference sequence). The CDR3 consists of 14 residues. As DNA, the CDR3 is TGTGCCAGCAGCTTGCCCACGCGAACAGATACGCAGTATTTT. Its protein product is CASSLPTRTDTQYF.

The chain joins TRBV4-2 to TRBJ1-1; D not resolved. Looked up from germline, CDR1 is LGHNA and CDR2 is YNFKEQ. Trimming shortened V by 0 bases and J by 4 bases, and 15 bases separated the two germline ends. The CDR3 is 16 residues long. CDR3 sequence reads: CASSQDHMSVFTEAFF. CDR3 coding DNA: TGTGCCAGCAGCCAAGATCACATGTCAGTGTTCACTGAAGCTTTCTTT.

This clone occurred a few times. CDR3 nucleotide sequence: TGTGCCAGCAGCCGCTACCCGGCGGTTGATCAGCCCCAGCATTTT. Protein: CASSRYPAVDQPQHF. The chain recombines TRBV4-2 with TRBJ1-5; D gene uncertain. The germline CDR1 and CDR2 sequences are LGHNA and YNFKEQ. The CDR3 runs 15 residues. V dropped 4 bases and J dropped 5 bases, with 15 bases sitting between them.

This chain joins TRBV4-3 and TRBJ2-7; no firm D call. The CDR3 extends over 15 amino acids. Germline V lookup: CDR1 LGHNA, CDR2 YSLEER. V lost 0 bases, J lost 3 bases, and 12 bases lay in between. CDR3 loop: CASSQDNRNLYEQYF. CDR3 nucleotide sequence: TGCGCCAGCAGCCAAGATAACAGAAATCTCTACGAGCAGTACTTC.

This chain joins TRBV5-1 and TRBJ1-2; D is unclear. The V and J ends lost 3 bases and 4 bases respectively, with 10 bases between them. In germline, CDR1 is SGHRS, CDR2 YFSETQ. The CDR3 has 13 amino acids. CDR3 loop: CASSSSDSYGYTF. The CDR3 DNA reads TGCGCCAGCAGCTCAAGTGACTCCTATGGCTACACCTTC.

This clone was seen only once. The chain carries TRBV2 and TRBJ2-7; perhaps TRBD1 as D (5 bases). Germline lookup yields CDR1 SNHLY and CDR2 FYNNEI. This CDR3 spans 15 amino acids. V lost 7 bases to trimming and J lost 4 bases, with 20 bases between them. In DNA, the CDR3 is TGTGCCAGCAATGGGGCGGCACAGGTAAAGTACGAGCAGTACTTC. Encoded protein: CASNGAAQVKYEQYF.

The rearrangement links TRBV18 to TRBJ1-6; D is uncertain. V lost 3 bases to trimming and J lost 10 bases, with 16 bases between them. This CDR3 has 15 residues. Germline V gene lookup returns CDR1 KGHSH and CDR2 LQKENI. CDR3 DNA sequence: TGTGCCAGCTCACCCCCCCCGGGGTCGGGATCACCCCTCCACTTT. Amino acids: CASSPPPGSGSPLHF.

The table lists this clone with a few counts. The V gene is TRBV11-3, the J gene TRBJ2-3, with 7 bases that match TRBD2. The CDR3 has 14 amino acids. V gave up 4 bases and J gave up 0 bases; unmatched junction bases: 1. CDR1 is SGHNT and CDR2 is YENEEA in the germline V gene. The CDR3 nucleotides are TGTGCCAGCAGCTCTAGCGGCAGCACAGATACGCAGTATTTT. Amino acids: CASSSSGSTDTQYF.

This chain connects TRBV7-3 to TRBJ2-3; a weak D match, TRBD1 (5 bases). Germline lookup yields CDR1 SGHTA and CDR2 FQGTGA. V was shortened by 5 bases and J by 1 base, with 10 bases between the two germline ends. The CDR3 has 14 amino acids. Here the CDR3 reads CASSPRGRTDTQYF. The CDR3 DNA sequence: TGTGCCAGCAGCCCTAGGGGCCGCACAGATACGCAGTATTTT. The full variable domain, completed using reference TRBV7-3 and TRBJ2-3, is GAGVSQTPSNKVTEKGKYVELRCDPISGHTALYWYRQSLGQGPEFLIYFQGTGAADDSGLPNDRFFAVRPEGSVSTLKIQRTERGDSAVYLCASSPRGRTDTQYFGPGTRLTVL.

The gene calls are TRBV13 and TRBJ1-2, with D perhaps TRBD1 (6 bases). The V gene's germline CDR1 is PRHDT and CDR2 FYEKMQ (reference sequence). V dropped 2 bases and J dropped 10 bases, with 11 bases sitting between them. The CDR3 sequence is 12 residues long. CDR3 nucleotide sequence: TGTGCCAGCAGCTTATATGAGGGACACTACACCTTC. Amino acid sequence: CASSLYEGHYTF.

The chain uses TRBV2 and TRBJ2-7; D not resolved. The germline V and J ends were trimmed by 2 bases and 6 bases, with 8 bases remaining between them. The CDR3 spans 12 residues. Germline values: CDR1 SNHLY, CDR2 FYNNEI. CDR3 sequence: CASSEIYREQYF. The CDR3 DNA sequence: TGTGCCAGCAGTGAAATCTACCGCGAGCAGTACTTC.

A word on this clone: This specimen includes other DNA sequences encoding the same CDR3. DNA of the CDR3: TGTGCCAGCAGTTACTCGCGCCAAGAGACCCAGTACTTC. It codes for CASSYSRQETQYF. This chain uses TRBV6-5 with TRBJ2-5; D is ambiguous. Between the trimmed V and J ends, which lost 0 bases and 1 base, there was a span of 3 bases. Germline CDR1 is MNHEY and CDR2 is SVGAGI. The CDR3 loop spans 13 amino acids.

The V gene is TRBV10-2, the J gene TRBJ1-5; 9 bases agree with TRBD1. Germline trimming cut 7 bases from V and 1 base from J; bases unmatched to any gene: 8. The CDR3 totals 16 residues. Germline V CDR1 and CDR2: WSHSY, SAAADI. The CDR3 reads CASTRGQGTSNQPQHF. The CDR3 nucleotides are TGCGCCAGCACCCGGGGACAGGGAACAAGCAATCAGCCCCAGCATTTT.

This clone was found once. V gene TRBV28 combines with J gene TRBJ1-5, with D unresolved. Trimming removed 7 bases from V and 1 base from J, with 17 bases in between. The CDR3 length is 16 residues. Looked up from germline, CDR1 is MDHEN and CDR2 is SYDVKM. This CDR3 reads CASTAVPSWSNQPQHF. In nucleotides, the CDR3 is TGTGCCAGCACCGCTGTGCCGAGTTGGAGCAATCAGCCCCAGCATTTT.

The chain uses TRBV27 and TRBJ2-6, with a possible D match to TRBD2 (5 bases). Trimming took 6 bases from V and 0 from J, leaving 18 bases between them. Germline V gene data show CDR1 as MNHEY and CDR2 as SMNVEV (reference sequence). The CDR3 has 18 residues. The CDR3 bases are TGTGCCAGCAGCCGGGAAGGGAACCACCTCTCTGGGGCCAACGTCCTGACTTTC. This sequence encodes CASSREGNHLSGANVLTF.

The chain recombines TRBV5-1 with TRBJ2-1; no firm D call. CDR1 is SGHRS and CDR2 is YFSETQ in the germline V gene. This CDR3 is built from 13 residues. The V gene lost 1 base and the J gene lost 6 bases, with 8 bases spanning the gap. As DNA, the CDR3 is TGCGCCAGCAGCTTGTCCTTAGTCAATGAGCAGTTCTTC. Translating it yields CASSLSLVNEQFF.

The chain couples TRBV7-6 to TRBJ2-3, with 14 bases matching TRBD2. The CDR3 length is 16 residues. Germline trimming cut 4 bases from V and 4 bases from J; bases unmatched to any gene: 4. Per germline, CDR1 SGHVS and CDR2 FNYEAQ. CDR3: CASSSGLAGGSDTQYF. The CDR3 bases are TGTGCCAGCAGCTCCGGACTAGCGGGGGGCTCAGATACGCAGTATTTT. The full variable domain, in which reference TRBV7-6 and TRBJ2-3 provide the parts outside the CDR3, is GAGVSQSPRYKVTKRGQDVALRCDPISGHVSLYWYRQALGQGPEFLTYFNYEAQQDKSGLPNDRFSAERPEGSISTLTIQRTEQRDSAMYRCASSSGLAGGSDTQYFGPGTRLTVL.